These 15 T cell receptor beta chains came from one sample sequenced in a study of control samples from healthy donors and cancer patients (TCRdb year 2020). Library preparation employed the immunoSEQ multiplex PCR assay. What TCRdb holds here is the immuneACCESS table cut down to in-frame rearrangements. Part of the clones is not present; checked against another copy, under half of the missing clones reflect an unresolved V gene, and the others are unexplained. In this sample the table shows approximately 150,000 clones, approximately 91% of which occur a single time. The ten top clones hold under 4% of the sample. Sequenced material: blood. The receptors here all came from a man aged 25 to 40 in good health.

This clone has a single count. V usage is TRBV28 and J usage is TRBJ2-2, with 7 bases matching TRBD1. Germline V gene sequence: CDR1 MDHEN, CDR2 SYDVKM. CDR3 length: 14 residues. Trimming cost V 6 bases and J 5 bases; bases outside gene matches: 6. The CDR3 region has the DNA TGTGCCAGCAGCCTAGGGGGCGTGACCGGGGAGCTGTTTTTT. This codes for CASSLGGVTGELFF.

V usage is TRBV4-1 and J usage is TRBJ1-3; D gene uncertain. The germline gives CDR1 MGHRA, CDR2 YSYEKL. The CDR3 covers 15 residues. V was pared by 1 base and J by 3 bases, with 10 bases between. The CDR3 nucleotides are TGCGCCAGCAGCCAAGTGAGAGTGGGTGGAAACACCATATATTTT. This codes for CASSQVRVGGNTIYF.

V and J are TRBV24-1 and TRBJ1-1; 7 bases agree with TRBD1. In germline, CDR1 is KGHDR, CDR2 SFDVKD. Trimming took 1 base from V and 7 from J; bases not matched to a gene: 11. This CDR3 spans 16 amino acids. The CDR3 region is CATSDLGIMDRYEAFF. The CDR3 DNA reads TGTGCCACCAGTGATTTAGGGATCATGGACAGGTATGAAGCTTTCTTT.

In the case of this clone: The identical CDR3 is also encoded by other nucleotide sequences in the sample. The chain recombines TRBV5-6 with TRBJ1-1, with D unresolved. Germline V lookup: CDR1 SGHDT, CDR2 YYEEEE. This CDR3 has 13 amino acids. V lost 0 bases to trimming and J lost 1 base, with 4 bases between them. The CDR3 region is CASSLGGNTEAFF. The CDR3 DNA is TGTGCCAGCAGCTTGGGTGGGAACACTGAAGCTTTCTTT.

This chain connects TRBV28 to TRBJ1-5, with D unclear. V shed 6 bases and J shed 0 bases, with 18 bases lying between them. Germline-derived CDR1 and CDR2 are MDHEN and SYDVKM. The CDR3 loop spans 17 amino acids. As DNA, the CDR3 is TGTGCCAGCAGCATAGATTCCGGGTCGCATAGCAATCAGCCCCAGCATTTT. It yields the protein CASSIDSGSHSNQPQHF.

The CDR3 DNA reads as TGCAGTGCAAAAGGGCAATACGAGCAGTACTTC. The encoded protein is CSAKGQYEQYF. V and J are TRBV20-1 and TRBJ2-7; D is unclear. Germline CDR1 DFQATT, CDR2 SNEGSKA (reference sequence). The germline V and J ends were trimmed by 6 bases and 4 bases, with 10 bases remaining between them. The CDR3 spans 11 residues.

There are a few counts of this clone. The chain links TRBV7-9 to TRBJ1-5; a possible D gene is TRBD1 (6 bases). Trimming took 5 bases from V and 7 from J, leaving 27 bases between them. The CDR3 loop spans 18 amino acids. Germline values: CDR1 SEHNR, CDR2 FQNEAQ (reference sequence). This CDR3 is CASSLGSGALPGGQPQHF. The CDR3 DNA is TGTGCCAGCAGCCTAGGATCAGGGGCCCTACCCGGGGGGCAGCCCCAGCATTTT.

This chain links TRBV19 with TRBJ1-1; D remains unclear. This CDR3 spans 14 amino acids. Trimming cost V 5 bases and J 2 bases, with 12 bases left between them. Germline V gene data show CDR1 as LNHDA and CDR2 as SQIVND (reference sequence). The CDR3 is CASSSWTANTEAFF. In DNA, the CDR3 is TGTGCCAGTAGTTCATGGACGGCCAACACTGAAGCTTTCTTT.

As DNA, the CDR3 is TGTGCCAGCAGTTTAGCAGGGGGGTCTGGAAACACCATATATTTT. This encodes CASSLAGGSGNTIYF. The chain uses TRBV27 and TRBJ1-3; 7 bases map to TRBD1. Germline V CDR1 and CDR2: MNHEY, SMNVEV (reference sequence). Germline trimming cut 2 bases from V and 1 base from J; bases unmatched to any gene: 2. The CDR3 length is 15 residues.

The rearrangement links TRBV30 to TRBJ1-2, with 9 positions matching TRBD1. Germline values: CDR1 GTSNPN, CDR2 SVGIG (reference sequence). The CDR3 totals 14 residues. The J segment lost 4 bases and the V segment lost 7 bases, leaving 10 bases of the junction unmatched. This CDR3 reads CASNPQGASYGYTF. In DNA, the CDR3 is TGTGCCTCCAACCCACAGGGGGCTAGCTATGGCTACACCTTC.

The DNA for the CDR3 is TGCGCCAGCAGCTTGGCCATCACCGGGACAGGGGTAGGGGCCATGAACACTGAAGCTTTCTTT. Amino acid sequence: CASSLAITGTGVGAMNTEAFF. The chain has TRBV5-1 and TRBJ1-1, with TRBD1 matching over 10 bases. Germline V CDR1 and CDR2: SGHRS, YFSETQ. J gave up 0 bases and V 0 bases, and 17 bases lay outside the gene matches. The CDR3 has 21 residues.

This chain uses TRBV10-1 with TRBJ2-3, with D unresolved. Germline assignment: CDR1 WNHNN and CDR2 SYGVQD (reference sequence). V was shortened by 0 bases and J by 2 bases, with 9 bases between the two germline ends. The CDR3 consists of 15 residues. Written as DNA, the CDR3 is TGCGCCAGCAGTGAGTCGAGCCCTAACACAGATACGCAGTATTTT. Translation: CASSESSPNTDTQYF.

V is TRBV19 and J is TRBJ1-1; 10 nucleotides line up with TRBD1. The germline gives CDR1 LNHDA, CDR2 SQIVND (reference sequence). Trimming cost V 0 bases and J 3 bases; bases outside gene matches: 7. The CDR3 covers 17 residues. This CDR3 reads CASSIDGQGVWYTEAFF. DNA for the CDR3: TGTGCCAGTAGTATAGACGGACAGGGGGTTTGGTACACTGAAGCTTTCTTT.

This chain connects TRBV18 to TRBJ1-5; 10 bases line up with TRBD1. Germline trimming cut 2 bases from V and 7 bases from J; bases unmatched to any gene: 5. Germline CDR1 reads KGHSH; CDR2 reads LQKENI. This CDR3 comprises 15 residues. DNA for the CDR3: TGTGCCAGCTCACCAGGGGACAGGGGTTACCAGCCCCAGCATTTT. It specifies CASSPGDRGYQPQHF.

The chain recombines TRBV19 with TRBJ2-3, with TRBD2 matching over 10 bases. The junction had 9 bases not matched to a gene; V was cut back by 5 bases and J by 1 base. In germline, CDR1 is LNHDA, CDR2 SQIVND (reference sequence). The CDR3 totals 17 residues. Here the CDR3 reads CASSHGILAGGTDTQYF. CDR3 coding DNA: TGTGCCAGTAGTCATGGGATCCTAGCGGGGGGCACAGATACGCAGTATTTT.